These 32 T cell receptor beta chains originate from one sample sequenced in a study of immune evolution from preneoplasia to lung adenocarcinoma. Profiling relied on immunoSEQ multiplex PCR, and the TCRdb table lists in-frame clones only, not all of them. The sample holds 4,500 to 5,500 clones, around 81% seen once. The specimen was FFPE adjacent normal lung tissue. These receptors were obtained from a donor older than 65 with lung adenocarcinoma.

The chain joins TRBV5-4 to TRBJ2-7; either TRBD1 or TRBD2 may supply D (6 bases each). This CDR3 comprises 15 residues. Between the trimmed V and J ends, which lost 3 bases and 3 bases, there was a span of 16 bases. Germline lookup yields CDR1 SGHNT and CDR2 YYREEE (reference sequence). CDR3 region: CASSSGGGRFYEQYF. For the CDR3, the DNA is TGTGCCAGCAGCTCCGGTGGGGGGCGATTCTACGAGCAGTACTTC.

This clone was recorded once. CDR3 DNA sequence: TGTGCCAGCAGTTTAAATGGACAGGGCGAGACCCAGTACTTC. This codes for CASSLNGQGETQYF. The chain links TRBV28 to TRBJ2-5; 8 bases map to TRBD1. CDR1 and CDR2 (germline): MDHEN, SYDVKM. The CDR3 totals 14 residues. Losses at the gene ends were 2 bases for V and 5 bases for J; bases not matched to a gene: 4. The whole variable domain, filled in from reference TRBV28 and TRBJ2-5, reads DVKVTQSSRYLVKRTGEKVFLECVQDMDHENMFWYRQDPGLGLRLIYFSYDVKMKEKGDIPEGYSVSREKKERFSLILESASTNQTSMYLCASSLNGQGETQYFGPGTRLLVL.

This sequence joins TRBV2 and TRBJ1-2; a possible D gene is TRBD1 (6 bases). The CDR3 has 13 residues. V was clipped by 4 bases and J by 0 bases, with 6 bases between them. Looked up from germline, CDR1 is SNHLY and CDR2 is FYNNEI. CDR3 sequence reads: CASSGDTNYGYTF. In DNA, the CDR3 is TGTGCCAGCAGTGGGGACACTAACTATGGCTACACCTTC.

This clone was seen only once. The chain links TRBV5-6 to TRBJ2-1, with 11 bases that match TRBD2. The germline CDR1 and CDR2 sequences are SGHDT and YYEEEE. After removal of 2 bases from V and 7 bases from J, the junction contained 8 bases not matched to a gene. The CDR3 extends over 16 amino acids. The CDR3 coding sequence is TGTGCCAGCAGCTTAGTGGCCACTAGCGGGAGAAATGAGCAGTTCTTC. Amino acid sequence: CASSLVATSGRNEQFF. The full variable domain, rest sourced from reference TRBV5-6 and TRBJ2-1, is DAGVTQSPTHLIKTRGQQVTLRCSPKSGHDTVSWYQQALGQGPQFIFQYYEEEERQRGNFPDRFSGHQFPNYSSELNVNALLLGDSALYLCASSLVATSGRNEQFFGPGTRLTVL.

The chain links TRBV5-4 to TRBJ1-2; 10 bases map to TRBD1. The length of the CDR3 is 13 residues. Germline CDR1 and CDR2: SGHNT and YYREEE (reference sequence). V lost 3 bases, J lost 6 bases, and 2 bases stayed unmatched. The chain's CDR3 is CASSWTGGNGYTF. Written as DNA, the CDR3 is TGTGCCAGCAGCTGGACAGGGGGGAATGGCTACACCTTC.

This clone was picked up a small number of times. The CDR3 sequence is CASSLSLDGLDTEAFF. The CDR3 DNA reads TGTGCCAGCAGCTTGAGTCTCGACGGCCTGGACACTGAAGCTTTCTTT. The rearrangement uses TRBV5-5 and TRBJ1-1; D not resolved. The germline V gene encodes CDR1 SGHKS and CDR2 YYEKEE (reference sequence). Trimming removed 1 base from V and 3 bases from J, with 16 bases in between. The CDR3 loop spans 16 amino acids.

Of note for this clone: One end of the junction varies from germline; a read error may be responsible. The chain uses TRBV9 and TRBJ2-7; TRBD2 matches 7 bases. This CDR3 region has 13 residues. CDR1 is SGDLS, CDR2 YYNGEE, per germline. The CDR3 loop reads CASSVEGAGPLHF. The CDR3 DNA reads TGTGCCAGCAGCGTAGAGGGAGCGGGACCTCTACACTTC. Combining the CDR3 with reference TRBV9 and TRBJ2-7 gives the whole variable domain DSGVTQTPKHLITATGQRVTLRCSPRSGDLSVYWYQQSLDQGLQFLIQYYNGEERAKGNILERFSAQQFPDLHSELNLSSLELGDSALYFCASSVEGAGPLHFGPGTRLTVT.

This chain joins TRBV28 and TRBJ2-5, with D hard to call. From germline, CDR1 is MDHEN and CDR2 SYDVKM. The CDR3 length is 16 residues. V was shortened by 4 bases and J by 3 bases, with 18 bases between the two germline ends. The DNA of the CDR3 is TGTGCCAGCAGTTCCGTTTTATACAAGGCGAAAGAGACCCAGTACTTC. Translation gives CASSSVLYKAKETQYF. Full variable domain (rest looked up from reference TRBV28 and TRBJ2-5): DVKVTQSSRYLVKRTGEKVFLECVQDMDHENMFWYRQDPGLGLRLIYFSYDVKMKEKGDIPEGYSVSREKKERFSLILESASTNQTSMYLCASSSVLYKAKETQYFGPGTRLLVL.

In its sample, this clone was seen a few times. The rearrangement links TRBV9 to TRBJ2-7; possibly TRBD1 for D (5 bases). Germline V gene lookup returns CDR1 SGDLS and CDR2 YYNGEE. Trimming took off 0 bases at V and 0 bases at J, with 7 bases between the two ends. This CDR3 has 14 amino acids. Here the CDR3 DNA reads TGTGCCAGCAGCGTAGAGGGGAACTCCTACGAGCAGTACTTC. It yields the protein CASSVEGNSYEQYF.

J is TRBJ2-2 and V is TRBV9; 8 bases fit TRBD2. Germline CDR1 is SGDLS and CDR2 is YYNGEE. This CDR3 spans 14 amino acids. The ends lost 4 bases at V and 7 bases at J; junction bases unmatched: 6. CDR3 in DNA: TGTGCCAGCAGCTTGGGACTAGATGGCGGGGAGCTGTTTTTT. Its protein is CASSLGLDGGELFF.

The rearrangement uses TRBV10-3 and TRBJ2-7; D may be TRBD1 or TRBD2 (5 bases each). The CDR3 has 12 amino acids. Germline V gene data show CDR1 as ENHRY and CDR2 as SYGVKD. Trimming removed 4 bases at V and 7 bases at J, with 11 bases between. The CDR3 reads CAISGDLGEQYF. CDR3 DNA sequence: TGTGCCATCAGTGGGGACCTGGGGGAGCAGTACTTC.

V is TRBV6-1 and J is TRBJ2-7; 7 bases line up with TRBD2. Per the germline V gene, CDR1 is MNHNS and CDR2 is SASEGT. The junction had 12 bases not matched to a gene; V was cut back by 6 bases and J by 7 bases. The CDR3 sequence is 14 residues long. For the CDR3, the DNA is TGTGCCAGCAGCCATGGGGAGGGGACGAGAGAGCAGTACTTC. It yields the protein CASSHGEGTREQYF.

The CDR3 spells CASSEGETNTEAFF. The CDR3 DNA reads as TGTGCCAGCAGTGAAGGGGAAACGAACACTGAAGCTTTCTTT. This chain links TRBV6-1 with TRBJ1-1; D ambiguous. The CDR3 runs 14 residues. Germline V CDR1 and CDR2: MNHNS, SASEGT. V lost 1 base and J 1 base, leaving 7 bases between the germline ends.

This clone has just a few counts. The V and J genes are TRBV29-1 and TRBJ2-3; TRBD1 matches 12 bases. The CDR3 sequence is 14 residues long. In germline, CDR1 is SQVTM, CDR2 ANQGSEA. V lost 5 bases, J lost 7 bases, and 7 bases stayed unmatched. CDR3 DNA: TGCAGCGTTCCGGGACAGGGGGCTGATCATACGCAGTATTTT. Its translation is CSVPGQGADHTQYF.

The gene calls are TRBV28 and TRBJ2-7, with TRBD2 matching over 10 bases. The CDR3 is 14 amino acids. Trimming cost V 2 bases and J 7 bases; bases outside gene matches: 5. The germline gives CDR1 MDHEN, CDR2 SYDVKM. The CDR3 bases are TGTGCCAGCAGTTTACTCGGACTAGCGGTTGAGCAGTACTTC. Translating gives CASSLLGLAVEQYF. Full variable domain (missing parts from reference TRBV28 and TRBJ2-7): DVKVTQSSRYLVKRTGEKVFLECVQDMDHENMFWYRQDPGLGLRLIYFSYDVKMKEKGDIPEGYSVSREKKERFSLILESASTNQTSMYLCASSLLGLAVEQYFGPGTRLTVT.

The V gene is TRBV10-3, the J gene TRBJ2-7; 8 positions match TRBD1. CDR1 is ENHRY and CDR2 is SYGVKD in the germline V gene. J gave up 3 bases and V 2 bases, and 15 bases lay outside the gene matches. The CDR3 length is 18 residues. This CDR3 is CAISEPPATGGKVYEQYF. The CDR3 coding sequence is TGTGCCATCAGTGAGCCCCCCGCAACAGGGGGTAAGGTCTACGAGCAGTACTTC.

V is TRBV4-1 and J is TRBJ2-1, with D unresolved. V shed 1 base and J shed 4 bases, with 11 bases lying between them. This CDR3 has 15 amino acids. Germline values: CDR1 MGHRA, CDR2 YSYEKL. Written as DNA, the CDR3 is TGCGCCAGCAGCCAAGTTGAGGTAGATTACAATGAGCAGTTCTTC. As protein: CASSQVEVDYNEQFF.

This chain uses TRBV28 with TRBJ1-1; D is unresolved. This CDR3 contains 14 residues. The germline V and J ends were trimmed by 1 base and 0 bases, with 6 bases remaining between them. Germline V gene data show CDR1 as MDHEN and CDR2 as SYDVKM. The DNA for the CDR3 is TGTGCCAGCAGTTTATATCGCGTGAACACTGAAGCTTTCTTT. Protein product: CASSLYRVNTEAFF.

The chain links TRBV11-2 to TRBJ1-2, with unresolved D. This CDR3 region has 13 residues. V gave up 1 base and J gave up 5 bases, with 8 bases separating them. Germline assignment: CDR1 SGHAT and CDR2 FQNNGV. CDR3 sequence (DNA): TGTGCCAGCAGCTTAGTTTCGCGGTATGGCTACACCTTC. Translating it yields CASSLVSRYGYTF. Full variable domain (remainder filled in from reference TRBV11-2 and TRBJ1-2): EAGVAQSPRYKIIEKRQSVAFWCNPISGHATLYWYQQILGQGPKLLIQFQNNGVVDDSQLPKDRFSAERLKGVDSTLKIQPAKLEDSAVYLCASSLVSRYGYTFGSGTRLTVV.

The chain has TRBV6-1 and TRBJ1-1; D remains ambiguous. The CDR3 is 14 amino acids. The V gene lost 0 bases and the J gene lost 7 bases, with 12 bases spanning the gap. Germline CDR1 MNHNS, CDR2 SASEGT. DNA for the CDR3: TGTGCCAGCAGTGAAGCGCTCTTCGGGTATGAAGCTTTCTTT. It is translated as CASSEALFGYEAFF.

V and J are TRBV5-1 and TRBJ2-5; TRBD2 is a possible D gene (6 bases). V was trimmed by 2 bases and J by 5 bases, leaving 16 bases between them. Germline loops: CDR1 SGHRS, CDR2 YFSETQ. The CDR3 is 15 residues long. The DNA for the CDR3 is TGCGCCAGCAGCTTCTCGACCGGGGCGGGGGAGACCCAGTACTTC. The encoded protein is CASSFSTGAGETQYF.

V and J are TRBV5-1 and TRBJ1-4; tentatively, D is TRBD1 (6 bases). This CDR3 comprises 15 residues. The ends were cut back, 2 bases at V and 2 bases at J, with 10 bases in the middle. The germline V gene has CDR1 SGHRS and CDR2 YFSETQ. This CDR3 reads CASSLGQTTNEKLFF. Here the CDR3 DNA reads TGCGCCAGCAGCTTAGGACAGACGACTAATGAAAAACTGTTTTTT. The complete variable domain, with remaining parts taken from reference TRBV5-1 and TRBJ1-4, reads KAGVTQTPRYLIKTRGQQVTLSCSPISGHRSVSWYQQTPGQGLQFLFEYFSETQRNKGNFPGRFSGRQFSNSRSEMNVSTLELGDSALYLCASSLGQTTNEKLFFGSGTQLSVL.

This chain uses TRBV7-9 with TRBJ2-2, with D tentatively TRBD1 (6 bases). Deletions cut 2 bases from V and 7 bases from J, with 11 bases between. Germline V lookup: CDR1 SEHNR, CDR2 FQNEAQ (reference sequence). CDR3 length: 14 amino acids. CDR3: CASSLKGVSGELFF. DNA of the CDR3: TGTGCCAGCAGCTTAAAGGGGGTCAGCGGGGAGCTGTTTTTT.

Details on this clone: The sample has other DNA sequences that encode this CDR3 too. This chain uses TRBV5-6 with TRBJ2-1; D is undetermined. The CDR3 contains 13 residues. Trimming pared 0 bases from V and 7 bases from J, leaving 8 bases between. Per germline, CDR1 SGHDT and CDR2 YYEEEE. CDR3 nucleotide sequence: TGTGCCAGCAGCTTGGGGTTGGGGAATGAGCAGTTCTTC. It yields the protein CASSLGLGNEQFF.

The chain carries TRBV5-4 and TRBJ2-2; D ambiguous. The CDR3 loop spans 15 amino acids. Trimming took off 0 bases at V and 1 base at J, with 7 bases between the two ends. Per germline, CDR1 SGHNT and CDR2 YYREEE (reference sequence). The CDR3 DNA is TGTGCCAGCAGCTTGGACAGACTGAACACCGGGGAGCTGTTTTTT. It encodes CASSLDRLNTGELFF.

This chain joins TRBV5-1 and TRBJ2-7; D is possibly TRBD1 (6 bases). Germline V CDR1 and CDR2: SGHRS, YFSETQ. Trimming removed 0 bases from V and 5 bases from J, with 12 bases in between. CDR3 size: 14 residues. DNA for the CDR3: TGCGCCAGCAGCTTGGGACAGGAGCTCAACGAGCAGTACTTC. Encoded protein: CASSLGQELNEQYF.

V is TRBV14 and J is TRBJ2-7; maybe TRBD2 (6 bases). The CDR3 runs 18 residues. Germline V CDR1 and CDR2: SGHDN, FVKESK. Trimming removed 8 bases at V and 0 bases at J, with 26 bases between. CDR3 protein: CASGPIPFGGESSYEQYF. CDR3 coding DNA: TGTGCCAGCGGACCTATTCCCTTCGGGGGAGAAAGCTCCTACGAGCAGTACTTC.

This chain uses TRBV5-1 with TRBJ1-1, with a weak D call TRBD1 (5 bases). Germline V gene data show CDR1 as SGHRS and CDR2 as YFSETQ. This CDR3 has 11 amino acids. The germline V and J ends were trimmed by 5 bases and 4 bases, with 6 bases remaining between them. CDR3 nucleotide sequence: TGCGCCAGCAGTAGGGGCACTGAAGCTTTCTTT. This sequence encodes CASSRGTEAFF.

This clone was picked up a small number of times. CDR3 sequence (DNA): TGTGCCAGCAGCCCCGCCACTTGGGAGACCCAGTACTTC. It encodes CASSPATWETQYF. This sequence joins TRBV7-3 and TRBJ2-5; the D is unclear. Germline V gene sequence: CDR1 SGHTA, CDR2 FQGTGA. This CDR3 is 13 amino acids long. Between the trimmed V and J ends, which lost 5 bases and 5 bases, there was a span of 12 bases.

The chain carries TRBV29-1 and TRBJ1-2, with a tentative D call TRBD1 (6 bases). Germline values: CDR1 SQVTM, CDR2 ANQGSEA. This CDR3 has 12 residues. V was pared by 1 base and J by 8 bases, with 11 bases between. The CDR3 sequence: CSVEGGGRGYTF. For the CDR3, the DNA is TGCAGCGTTGAAGGTGGGGGCAGGGGCTACACCTTC.

This chain uses TRBV5-4 with TRBJ2-3, with 11 bases fitting TRBD2. The CDR3 is 16 residues long. The germline V gene encodes CDR1 SGHNT and CDR2 YYREEE (reference sequence). J was trimmed by 3 bases and V by 2 bases; bases with no gene match: 5. Here the CDR3 reads CASSLLLAGATDTQYF. The CDR3, as DNA: TGTGCCAGCAGCTTACTACTAGCGGGAGCTACAGATACGCAGTATTTT.

The V gene is TRBV7-2, the J gene TRBJ2-1, with 10 bases matching TRBD2. CDR3 length: 14 residues. Germline CDR1 is SGHTA and CDR2 is FQGNSA. V shed 5 bases, J shed 6 bases, and the junction held 4 bases outside the gene matches. The CDR3 loop is CASSPGTSVNEQFF. The CDR3 DNA reads as TGTGCCAGCAGCCCCGGGACTAGCGTCAATGAGCAGTTCTTC.